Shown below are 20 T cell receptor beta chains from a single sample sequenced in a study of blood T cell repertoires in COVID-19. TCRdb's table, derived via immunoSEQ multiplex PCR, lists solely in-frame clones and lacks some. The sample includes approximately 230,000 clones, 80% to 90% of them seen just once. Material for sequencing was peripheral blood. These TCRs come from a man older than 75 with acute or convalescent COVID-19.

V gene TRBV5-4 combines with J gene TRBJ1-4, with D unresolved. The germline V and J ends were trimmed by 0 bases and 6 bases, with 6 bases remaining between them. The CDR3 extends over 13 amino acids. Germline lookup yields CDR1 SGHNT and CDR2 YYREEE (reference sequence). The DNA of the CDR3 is TGTGCCAGCAGCTTGGAGAGAGATGAAAAACTGTTTTTT. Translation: CASSLERDEKLFF.

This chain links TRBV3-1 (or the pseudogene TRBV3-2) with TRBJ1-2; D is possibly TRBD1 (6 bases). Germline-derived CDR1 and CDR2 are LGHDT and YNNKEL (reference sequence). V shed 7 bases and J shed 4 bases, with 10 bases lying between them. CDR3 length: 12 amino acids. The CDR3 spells CASTGQSYGYTF. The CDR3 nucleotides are TGTGCCAGCACCGGACAGTCCTATGGCTACACCTTC.

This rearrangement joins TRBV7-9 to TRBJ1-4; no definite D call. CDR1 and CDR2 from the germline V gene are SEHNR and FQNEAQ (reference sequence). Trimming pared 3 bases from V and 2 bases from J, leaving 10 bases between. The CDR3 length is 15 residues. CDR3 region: CASSFGVATNEKLFF. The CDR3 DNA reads TGTGCCAGCAGCTTCGGCGTAGCTACTAATGAAAAACTGTTTTTT.

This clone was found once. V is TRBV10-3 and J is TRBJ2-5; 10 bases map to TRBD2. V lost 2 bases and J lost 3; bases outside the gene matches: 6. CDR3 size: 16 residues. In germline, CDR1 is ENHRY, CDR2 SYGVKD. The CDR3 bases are TGTGCCATCAGTGAGGGTAGCGGGGGGCCGAAAGAGACCCAGTACTTC. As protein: CAISEGSGGPKETQYF.

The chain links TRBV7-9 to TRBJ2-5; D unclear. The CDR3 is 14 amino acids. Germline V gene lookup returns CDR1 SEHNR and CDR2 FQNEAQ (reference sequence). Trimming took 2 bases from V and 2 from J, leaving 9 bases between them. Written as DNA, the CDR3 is TGTGCCAGCAGCTTACGTAGTTTACAAGAGACCCAGTACTTC. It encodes CASSLRSLQETQYF.

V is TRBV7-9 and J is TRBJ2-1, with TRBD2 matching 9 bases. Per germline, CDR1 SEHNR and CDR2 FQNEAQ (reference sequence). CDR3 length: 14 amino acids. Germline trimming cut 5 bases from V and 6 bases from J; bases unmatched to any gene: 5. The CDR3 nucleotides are TGTGCCAGCAGCCACCTGACTAGCGGCAATGAGCAGTTCTTC. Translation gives CASSHLTSGNEQFF. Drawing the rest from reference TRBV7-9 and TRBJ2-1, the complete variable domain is DTGVSQNPRHKITKRGQNVTFRCDPISEHNRLYWYRQTLGQGPEFLTYFQNEAQLEKSRLLSDRFSAERPKGSFSTLEIQRTEQGDSAMYLCASSHLTSGNEQFFGPGTRLTVL.

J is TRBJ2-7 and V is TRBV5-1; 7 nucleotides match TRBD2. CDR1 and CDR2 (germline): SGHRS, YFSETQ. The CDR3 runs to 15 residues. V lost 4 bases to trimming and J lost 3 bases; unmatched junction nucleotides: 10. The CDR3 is CASSIWGGVSYEQYF. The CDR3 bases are TGCGCCAGCAGCATCTGGGGAGGGGTCAGCTACGAGCAGTACTTC.

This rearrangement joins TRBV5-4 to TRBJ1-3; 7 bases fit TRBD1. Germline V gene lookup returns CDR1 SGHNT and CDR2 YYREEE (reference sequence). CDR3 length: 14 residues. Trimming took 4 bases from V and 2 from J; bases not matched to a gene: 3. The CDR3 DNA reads TGTGCCAGCAGCCCCGGGACAGCTGGAAACACCATATATTTT. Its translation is CASSPGTAGNTIYF. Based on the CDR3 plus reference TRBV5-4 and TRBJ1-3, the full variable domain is ETGVTQSPTHLIKTRGQQVTLRCSSQSGHNTVSWYQQALGQGPQFIFQYYREEENGRGNFPPRFSGLQFPNYSSELNVNALELDDSALYLCASSPGTAGNTIYFGEGSWLTVV.

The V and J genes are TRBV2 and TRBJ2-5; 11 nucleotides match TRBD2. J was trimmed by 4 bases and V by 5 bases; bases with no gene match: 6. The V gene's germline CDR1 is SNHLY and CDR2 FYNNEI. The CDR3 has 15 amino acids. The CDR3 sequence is CASSPLAGVVETQYF. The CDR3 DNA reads TGTGCCAGCAGTCCACTAGCGGGGGTGGTAGAGACCCAGTACTTC.

CDR3 sequence (DNA): TGTGCCAGCAGTTACGTTTACAGGCAAGAGACCCAGTACTTC. It encodes CASSYVYRQETQYF. J is TRBJ2-5 and V is TRBV6-7, with D tentatively TRBD1 (5 bases). TRBV6-7 is identified as an open reading frame with a role that is uncertain. This CDR3 contains 14 residues. Between the trimmed V and J ends, which lost 2 bases and 2 bases, there was a span of 9 bases.

In DNA form, the CDR3 reads TGTGCCACCAGCAGGAGAATCGGGACAGGGGGGAGTCAGCCCCAGCATTTT. It codes for CATSRRIGTGGSQPQHF. The chain carries TRBV15 and TRBJ1-5; 11 nucleotides match TRBD1. V trimming: 3 bases; J trimming: 6 bases; junction bases outside the gene matches: 10. The CDR3 covers 17 residues. Germline CDR1 reads LNHNV; CDR2 reads YYDKDF (reference sequence).

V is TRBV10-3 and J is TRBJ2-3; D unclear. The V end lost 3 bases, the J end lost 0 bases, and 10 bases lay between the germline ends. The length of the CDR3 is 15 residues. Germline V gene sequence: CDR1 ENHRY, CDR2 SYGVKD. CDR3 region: CAISDAVPSTDTQYF. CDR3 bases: TGTGCCATCAGTGACGCGGTGCCTAGCACAGATACGCAGTATTTT.

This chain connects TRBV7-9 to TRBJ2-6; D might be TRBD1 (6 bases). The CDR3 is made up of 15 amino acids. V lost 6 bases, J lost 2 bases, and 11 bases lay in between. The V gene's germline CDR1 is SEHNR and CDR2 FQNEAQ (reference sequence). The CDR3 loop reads CASRNRETGANVLTF. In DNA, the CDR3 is TGTGCCAGCAGAAACAGGGAAACTGGGGCCAACGTCCTGACTTTC.

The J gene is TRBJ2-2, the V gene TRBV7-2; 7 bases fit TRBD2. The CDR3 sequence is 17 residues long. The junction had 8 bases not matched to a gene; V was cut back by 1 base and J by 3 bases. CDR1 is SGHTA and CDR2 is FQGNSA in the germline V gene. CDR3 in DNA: TGTGCCAGCAGCTTAGGGACTAGTGTTGGATACACCGGGGAGCTGTTTTTT. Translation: CASSLGTSVGYTGELFF.

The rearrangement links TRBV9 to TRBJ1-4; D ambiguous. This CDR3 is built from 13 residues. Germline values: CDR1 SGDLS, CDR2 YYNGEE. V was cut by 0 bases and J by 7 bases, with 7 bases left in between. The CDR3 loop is CASSVGGSEKLFF. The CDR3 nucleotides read TGTGCCAGCAGCGTAGGAGGGAGTGAAAAACTGTTTTTT.

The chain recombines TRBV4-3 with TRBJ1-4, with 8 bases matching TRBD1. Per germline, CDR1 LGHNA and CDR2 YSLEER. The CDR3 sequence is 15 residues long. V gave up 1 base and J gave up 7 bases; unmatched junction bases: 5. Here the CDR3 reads CASSQGTGIGEKLFF. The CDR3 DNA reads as TGCGCCAGCAGCCAAGGGACAGGGATTGGTGAAAAACTGTTTTTT.

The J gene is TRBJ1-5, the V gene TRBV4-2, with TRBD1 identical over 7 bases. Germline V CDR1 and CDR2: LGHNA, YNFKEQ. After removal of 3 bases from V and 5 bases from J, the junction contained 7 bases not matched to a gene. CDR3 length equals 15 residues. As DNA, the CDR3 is TGTGCCAGCAGCCAGACAGGGTGGGGGGATCAGCCCCAGCATTTT. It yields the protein CASSQTGWGDQPQHF.

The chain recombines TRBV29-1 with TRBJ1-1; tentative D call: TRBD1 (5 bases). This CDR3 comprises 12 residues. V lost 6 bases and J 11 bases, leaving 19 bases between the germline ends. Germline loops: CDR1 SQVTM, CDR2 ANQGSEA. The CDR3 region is CSVRGPGEEAFF. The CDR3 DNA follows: TGCAGCGTCCGAGGTCCGGGGGAGGAGGCTTTCTTT.

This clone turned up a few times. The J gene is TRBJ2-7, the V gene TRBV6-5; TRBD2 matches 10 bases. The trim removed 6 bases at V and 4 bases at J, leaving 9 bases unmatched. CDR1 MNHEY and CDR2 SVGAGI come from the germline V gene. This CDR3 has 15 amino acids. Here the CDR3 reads CASSASSGRSYEQYF. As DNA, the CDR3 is TGTGCCAGCAGCGCCTCTAGCGGGAGATCGTACGAGCAGTACTTC.

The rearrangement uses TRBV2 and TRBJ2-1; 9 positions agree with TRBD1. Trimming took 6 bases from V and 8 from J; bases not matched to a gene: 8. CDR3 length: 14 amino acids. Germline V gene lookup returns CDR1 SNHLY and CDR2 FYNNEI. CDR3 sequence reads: CASRGQGGGDEQFF. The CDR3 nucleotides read TGTGCCAGCAGGGGACAGGGAGGAGGAGATGAGCAGTTCTTC.